This T cell receptor (beta chain) appears in the sequencing data of a study of blood T cell repertoires in COVID-19. The authors' processing: Amplification from reference gene primers served as the basis for estimated nucleated cell counts. Data came from immunoSEQ multiplex PCR; TCRdb stores just in-frame clones and leaves some out. V, J and clone size reflect that table, while D and trimming were determined from the DNA. The sample lists tens of thousands of clones; 75% to 90% were seen once. This clone has just one count. The CDR3 is 14 amino acids. The V segment lost 1 base and the J segment 7 bases; nucleotides outside the gene matches: 3. CDR1 is LNHNV, CDR2 YYDKDF, per germline (reference sequence).

The V gene is TRBV15, the J gene TRBJ1-5; TRBD1 matches at 8 bases. The TCR was taken from a man aged 50-59 years with active COVID-19. Sequencing was carried out using peripheral blood. CDR3 sequence: CATSRAGGGQPQHF. The CDR3 DNA sequence: TGTGCCACCAGCAGAGCAGGGGGCGGACAGCCCCAGCATTTT.